These 26 T cell receptor beta chains originate from one sample sequenced in a study of lymphopenia after photon versus proton radiotherapy. The repertoire was sequenced with immunoSEQ multiplex PCR; TCRdb's copy has only in-frame clones and lacks some. The sample lists 75,000 to 95,000 clones; around 83% were seen once. Sequenced material: peripheral blood, taken from a patient treated with proton-based radiotherapy. These receptors were obtained from a man in his sixties with pancreatic cancer.

J is TRBJ2-2 and V is TRBV6-1, with D tentatively TRBD1 (6 bases). The CDR3 contains 13 residues. Germline CDR1 and CDR2: MNHNS and SASEGT. Trimming took 6 bases from V and 4 from J, leaving 9 bases between them. In nucleotides, the CDR3 is TGTGCCAGCAGGGGACAAAGCACCGGGGAGCTGTTTTTT. Translating it yields CASRGQSTGELFF.

The genes are TRBV19 and TRBJ1-1; unclear D gene. This CDR3 has 13 amino acids. Trimming removed 4 bases from V and 8 bases from J, with 14 bases in between. CDR1 LNHDA and CDR2 SQIVND come from the germline V gene (reference sequence). CDR3 protein: CASSSRVRTEAFF. In DNA form, the CDR3 reads TGTGCCAGTAGTAGTCGGGTCCGTACCGAAGCTTTCTTT.

The rearrangement uses TRBV27 and TRBJ1-2, with a possible D match to TRBD1 (6 bases). The CDR3 loop spans 12 amino acids. V was cut by 8 bases and J by 2 bases, with 9 bases left in between. Germline lookup yields CDR1 MNHEY and CDR2 SMNVEV (reference sequence). The CDR3 is CASGQRNYGYTF. CDR3 in DNA: TGTGCCAGCGGACAGCGGAACTATGGCTACACCTTC.

A single count supports this clone. The V and J genes are TRBV28 and TRBJ2-7; D tentatively fits TRBD1 or TRBD2 (5 bases each). This CDR3 has 15 amino acids. Germline V gives CDR1 MDHEN, CDR2 SYDVKM. Deletions cut 5 bases from V and 1 base from J, with 15 bases between. DNA for the CDR3: TGTGCCAGCAGTGCCCTTGGGGGTGGGTCCTACGAGCAGTACTTC. The encoded protein is CASSALGGGSYEQYF.

This clone was counted once. The rearrangement uses TRBV2 and TRBJ2-5; the D call may be TRBD1 or TRBD2 (5 bases each). The CDR3 contains 12 residues. Trimming pared 8 bases from V and 7 bases from J, leaving 14 bases between. Germline assignment: CDR1 SNHLY and CDR2 FYNNEI. CDR3 loop: CASVRESGTQYF. The CDR3 DNA reads TGTGCCAGCGTCAGGGAGTCAGGGACCCAGTACTTC. The full variable domain, rest sourced from reference TRBV2 and TRBJ2-5, is EPEVTQTPSHQVTQMGQEVILRCVPISNHLYFYWYRQILGQKVEFLVSFYNNEISEKSEIFDDQFSVERPDGSNFTLKIRSTKLEDSAMYFCASVRESGTQYFGPGTRLLVL.

The chain carries TRBV28 and TRBJ2-7; TRBD1 matches at 8 bases. The CDR3 runs 14 residues. The germline V gene has CDR1 MDHEN and CDR2 SYDVKM. With V trimmed by 6 bases and J by 4 bases, 8 bases remained unmatched. CDR3 loop: CASRDQGQVYEQYF. In DNA form, the CDR3 reads TGTGCCAGCAGGGATCAGGGACAGGTTTACGAGCAGTACTTC.

The V gene is TRBV6-6, the J gene TRBJ1-2, with 9 bases identical to TRBD1. With 6 bases clipped from V and 8 bases from J, the junction kept 7 bases outside the gene matches. Germline values: CDR1 MNHNY, CDR2 SVGAGI (reference sequence). CDR3 size: 13 residues. Here the CDR3 reads CASSRGQGNGYTF. The CDR3 region has the DNA TGTGCCAGCAGCCGCGGACAGGGGAACGGCTACACCTTC.

The chain links TRBV4-3 to TRBJ2-6; no clear D. CDR3 length equals 16 residues. Germline-derived CDR1 and CDR2 are LGHNA and YSLEER. The germline V and J ends were trimmed by 0 bases and 0 bases, with 6 bases remaining between them. CDR3 nucleotides: TGCGCCAGCAGCCAAGATGTGACCTCTGGGGCCAACGTCCTGACTTTC. This sequence encodes CASSQDVTSGANVLTF.

This chain links TRBV5-8 with TRBJ2-3, with 8 bases lining up with TRBD1. The CDR3 runs 16 residues. With 1 base clipped from V and 0 bases from J, the junction kept 4 bases outside the gene matches. Germline CDR1 and CDR2: SGHTS and YDEGEE. CDR3 residues: CASSLLGTGSTDTQYF. The CDR3 DNA reads as TGTGCCAGCAGCTTGTTGGGGACAGGAAGCACAGATACGCAGTATTTT.

This clone came up a few times. The V and J genes are TRBV18 and TRBJ1-1; possible D gene TRBD1, 6 bases. Looked up from germline, CDR1 is KGHSH and CDR2 is LQKENI. The CDR3 contains 13 residues. V shed 3 bases and J shed 2 bases, with 7 bases lying between them. The CDR3 DNA reads TGTGCCAGCTCACCGGGGGCTAACACTGAAGCTTTCTTT. This codes for CASSPGANTEAFF.

The chain couples TRBV23-1 to TRBJ1-5; 9 bases agree with TRBD1. TRBV23-1 carries the ORF label, with uncertain function. The CDR3 has 16 amino acids. Trimming cost V 6 bases and J 1 base; bases outside gene matches: 7. CDR3 in DNA: TGCGCCAGCAGCGGACAGGGGCGTCGAAGCAATCAGCCCCAGCATTTT. Its translation: CASSGQGRRSNQPQHF.

The chain has TRBV30 and TRBJ1-4; TRBD1 is a possible D gene (5 bases). The CDR3 is made up of 11 amino acids. Germline CDR1 is GTSNPN and CDR2 is SVGIG (reference sequence). V lost 5 bases and J lost 7, with 8 bases in between. The CDR3 reads CAWRDFEKLFF. As DNA, the CDR3 is TGTGCCTGGCGGGACTTTGAAAAACTGTTTTTT.

The CDR3 loop reads CASSRGLNYEQYF. The DNA of the CDR3 is TGTGCCAGCAGCCGCGGCCTAAACTACGAGCAGTACTTC. V and J are TRBV7-8 and TRBJ2-7, with unresolved D. The V gene lost 5 bases and the J gene lost 3 bases, with 11 bases spanning the gap. Germline V gene lookup returns CDR1 SGHVS and CDR2 FQNEAQ. The CDR3 length is 13 residues. The full variable domain, with the rest looked up from reference TRBV7-8 and TRBJ2-7, is GAGVSQSPRYKVAKRGQDVALRCDPISGHVSLFWYQQALGQGPEFLTYFQNEAQLDKSGLPSDRFFAERPEGSVSTLKIQRTQQEDSAVYLCASSRGLNYEQYFGPGTRLTVT.

The chain joins TRBV7-9 to TRBJ1-3; no clear D gene. Germline V gene sequence: CDR1 SEHNR, CDR2 FQNEAQ (reference sequence). This CDR3 has 12 residues. Between the trimmed V and J ends, which lost 2 bases and 2 bases, there was a span of 1 base. The CDR3 loop is CASSLTGNTIYF. CDR3 DNA sequence: TGTGCCAGCAGCTTAACTGGAAACACCATATATTTT.

This chain links TRBV11-2 with TRBJ2-1, with a tentative D call TRBD1 (5 bases). Deletions cut 5 bases from V and 6 bases from J, with 8 bases between. This CDR3 comprises 12 residues. The germline gives CDR1 SGHAT, CDR2 FQNNGV. CDR3 region: CASSRQRNEQFF. The DNA of the CDR3 is TGTGCCAGCAGCCGACAGCGCAATGAGCAGTTCTTC. The full variable domain, with the rest looked up from reference TRBV11-2 and TRBJ2-1, is EAGVAQSPRYKIIEKRQSVAFWCNPISGHATLYWYQQILGQGPKLLIQFQNNGVVDDSQLPKDRFSAERLKGVDSTLKIQPAKLEDSAVYLCASSRQRNEQFFGPGTRLTVL.

The chain employs TRBV23-1 and TRBJ2-7; D possibly corresponds to TRBD2 (5 bases). TRBV23-1 is an ORF, and what it does is uncertain. The V gene lost 8 bases and the J gene lost 1 base, with 12 bases spanning the gap. This CDR3 has 13 amino acids. In DNA form, the CDR3 reads TGCGCCAGCCGGACTCGGGCGTCCTACGAGCAGTACTTC. Translating it yields CASRTRASYEQYF.

The rearrangement links TRBV19 to TRBJ2-1; D remains ambiguous. Trimming shortened V by 7 bases and J by 5 bases, and 15 bases separated the two germline ends. The CDR3 is 14 residues long. Germline CDR1 is LNHDA and CDR2 is SQIVND (reference sequence). The CDR3 sequence is CASMGQDLNNEQFF. CDR3 in DNA: TGTGCCAGTATGGGTCAGGATCTTAACAATGAGCAGTTCTTC. Based on the CDR3 plus reference TRBV19 and TRBJ2-1, the full variable domain is DGGITQSPKYLFRKEGQNVTLSCEQNLNHDAMYWYRQDPGQGLRLIYYSQIVNDFQKGDIAEGYSVSREKKESFPLTVTSAQKNPTAFYLCASMGQDLNNEQFFGPGTRLTVL.

V is TRBV7-8 and J is TRBJ2-1; D call uncertain. CDR3 length: 17 amino acids. The ends were cut back, 5 bases at V and 0 bases at J, with 17 bases in the middle. CDR1 and CDR2 from the germline V gene are SGHVS and FQNEAQ. The CDR3 DNA is TGTGCCAGCAGCGCCCGGAGCCCGGAGAGCTCCTACAATGAGCAGTTCTTC. It codes for CASSARSPESSYNEQFF.

The gene calls are TRBV30 and TRBJ1-1, with 9 bases identical to TRBD1. Germline V gives CDR1 GTSNPN, CDR2 SVGIG (reference sequence). CDR3 length: 21 amino acids. J gave up 5 bases and V 1 base, and 26 bases lay outside the gene matches. The CDR3 is CAWSGETGTGSRVWDLTEAFF. The CDR3 bases are TGTGCCTGGAGTGGAGAAACCGGGACAGGGTCGCGTGTATGGGATCTGACTGAAGCTTTCTTT.

The chain couples TRBV27 to TRBJ1-4, with TRBD1 as a possible D gene (5 bases). The CDR3 loop spans 15 amino acids. V gave up 3 bases and J gave up 4 bases, with 12 bases separating them. Germline CDR1 reads MNHEY; CDR2 reads SMNVEV (reference sequence). As DNA, the CDR3 is TGTGCCAGCAGTTTGTCCGGGACCTATAATGAAAAACTGTTTTTT. Protein sequence: CASSLSGTYNEKLFF.

The gene calls are TRBV7-6 and TRBJ1-1; maybe TRBD1 (6 bases). This CDR3 has 13 amino acids. Germline CDR1 reads SGHVS; CDR2 reads FNYEAQ. V lost 3 bases and J lost 1, with 6 bases in between. The CDR3 here is CASSLGQNTEAFF. In DNA, the CDR3 is TGTGCCAGCAGCTTGGGACAGAACACTGAAGCTTTCTTT.

The chain carries TRBV19 and TRBJ2-3, with a weak D call TRBD1 (5 bases). CDR1 LNHDA and CDR2 SQIVND come from the germline V gene (reference sequence). The CDR3 is 15 residues long. V shed 3 bases and J shed 1 base, with 11 bases lying between them. The CDR3 reads CASSISLGGTDTQYF. The CDR3 DNA follows: TGTGCCAGTAGTATTAGTTTAGGGGGCACAGATACGCAGTATTTT. The full variable domain, its missing parts supplied by reference TRBV19 and TRBJ2-3, is DGGITQSPKYLFRKEGQNVTLSCEQNLNHDAMYWYRQDPGQGLRLIYYSQIVNDFQKGDIAEGYSVSREKKESFPLTVTSAQKNPTAFYLCASSISLGGTDTQYFGPGTRLTVL.

This clone appeared a few times. The CDR3 DNA reads TGTGCCAGCAGCCAAGAACCGGGCGGGGGCTTCACAGATACGCAGTATTTT. Its translation: CASSQEPGGGFTDTQYF. The chain links TRBV4-2 to TRBJ2-3, with a weak D call TRBD2 (7 bases). The CDR3 consists of 17 residues. V lost 0 bases and J lost 2, with 15 bases in between. Germline V CDR1 and CDR2: LGHNA, YNFKEQ.

The V gene is TRBV5-5, the J gene TRBJ2-7, with D tentatively TRBD1 (5 bases). Trimming left V 5 bases short and J 13 bases short, with 22 bases between. In germline, CDR1 is SGHKS, CDR2 YYEKEE (reference sequence). The CDR3 spans 13 residues. The CDR3 DNA reads TGTGCCAGCAGGGGGAACCAGGGTAGTGGGGAATACTTC. This translates into CASRGNQGSGEYF.

The genes are TRBV10-2 and TRBJ2-7, with 7 nucleotides matching TRBD2. Germline CDR1 and CDR2: WSHSY and SAAADI. This CDR3 has 14 amino acids. Germline trimming cut 3 bases from V and 7 bases from J; bases unmatched to any gene: 9. CDR3 DNA: TGCGCCAGCAGTGAATTGGGGGGAGCGGGGGAGCAGTACTTC. Protein sequence: CASSELGGAGEQYF.

V gene TRBV29-1 combines with J gene TRBJ1-4, with 11 bases aligning to TRBD1. The J segment lost 7 bases and the V segment lost 6 bases, leaving 7 bases of the junction unmatched. Germline V lookup: CDR1 SQVTM, CDR2 ANQGSEA. CDR3 length: 14 amino acids. CDR3 bases: TGCAGCGTCTCAGGAGGGACAGGGGGTGAAAAACTGTTTTTT. It is translated as CSVSGGTGGEKLFF.